The rows below give T cell receptor beta chains drawn from one sample of a study of cytomegalovirus exposure and HLA in healthy donors. Assay: immunoSEQ multiplex PCR; the TCRdb copy retains only in-frame clones and omits some. The table lists 100,000 to 120,000 clones, approximately 82% of them singletons. The sequencing input was PBMCs. The receptors come from a man younger than 40 in good health and CMV-seropositive. Both conserved end residues are part of each CDR3. Each record gives: V gene, clone size, CDR3 length, J gene, D gene, CDR3 DNA, CDR3 protein. A D gene is named only where the DNA matches it firmly. Expanded clones are given a class, and other clones once, few, many or no size at all.

V gene: TRBV6-6; clone size: NA; CDR3 length: 13; J gene: TRBJ1-5; D gene: TRBD1; CDR3 DNA: TGTGCCAGCAGCCAGGGGGGCCATCAGCCCCAGCATTTT; CDR3 protein: CASSQGGHQPQHF
V gene: TRBV28; clone size: NA; CDR3 length: 11; J gene: TRBJ1-5; D gene: NA; CDR3 DNA: TGTGCCAGCAGTTTTTCTAAGCCCCAGCATTTT; CDR3 protein: CASSFSKPQHF
V gene: TRBV6-5; clone size: once; CDR3 length: 15; J gene: TRBJ1-5; D gene: NA; CDR3 DNA: TGTGCCAGCACCTACTTGTCGGGTAGCAATCAGCCCCAGCATTTT; CDR3 protein: CASTYLSGSNQPQHF
V gene: TRBV9; clone size: NA; CDR3 length: 13; J gene: TRBJ2-7; D gene: NA; CDR3 DNA: TGTGCCAGCAGCTACCAAACACATGGCGAGCAGTACTTC; CDR3 protein: CASSYQTHGEQYF
V gene: TRBV4-3; clone size: NA; CDR3 length: 14; J gene: TRBJ2-3; D gene: NA; CDR3 DNA: TGCGCCAGCAGCCAAAGGCGGAGAGGAGATACGCAGTATTTT; CDR3 protein: CASSQRRRGDTQYF
V gene: TRBV11-3; clone size: NA; CDR3 length: 13; J gene: TRBJ2-7; D gene: TRBD1; CDR3 DNA: TGTGCCAGCAGCTTGGGACAGCCCTACGAGCAGTACTTC; CDR3 protein: CASSLGQPYEQYF
V gene: TRBV4-1; clone size: NA; CDR3 length: 15; J gene: TRBJ2-7; D gene: NA; CDR3 DNA: TGCGCCAGCAGCCAAGGGGCGGGGGCCTTCTACGAGCAGTACTTC; CDR3 protein: CASSQGAGAFYEQYF
V gene: TRBV6-4; clone size: NA; CDR3 length: 12; J gene: TRBJ2-3; D gene: NA; CDR3 DNA: TGTGCCAGCTCCAGGGTCACAGATACGCAGTATTTT; CDR3 protein: CASSRVTDTQYF
V gene: TRBV7-8; clone size: NA; CDR3 length: 15; J gene: TRBJ2-6; D gene: NA; CDR3 DNA: TGTGCCAGCAGCTTAGGAACAGCTGGGGCCAACGTCCTGACTTTC; CDR3 protein: CASSLGTAGANVLTF
V gene: TRBV5-1; clone size: once; CDR3 length: 15; J gene: TRBJ1-1; D gene: NA; CDR3 DNA: TGCGCCAGCAGCCTCTGGGAGGGGGGTAACACTGAAGCTTTCTTT; CDR3 protein: CASSLWEGGNTEAFF
V gene: TRBV9; clone size: NA; CDR3 length: 15; J gene: TRBJ2-1; D gene: TRBD1; CDR3 DNA: TGTGCCAGCAGCGTAGGAGACAGGGGGTACAATGAGCAGTTCTTC; CDR3 protein: CASSVGDRGYNEQFF
V gene: TRBV5-6; clone size: NA; CDR3 length: 15; J gene: TRBJ2-5; D gene: NA; CDR3 DNA: TGTGCCAGCGGGGACACTATATCGCCGGGGCGGACCCAGTACTTC; CDR3 protein: CASGDTISPGRTQYF
V gene: TRBV30; clone size: NA; CDR3 length: 13; J gene: TRBJ1-3; D gene: NA; CDR3 DNA: TGTGCCTGGAGTGAGCGCTCTGGAAACACCATATATTTT; CDR3 protein: CAWSERSGNTIYF
V gene: TRBV4-1; clone size: few; CDR3 length: 17; J gene: TRBJ1-4; D gene: NA; CDR3 DNA: TGCGCCAGCAGCCACCTCGGGAGAAGGGGCGCGAATGAAAAACTGTTTTTT; CDR3 protein: CASSHLGRRGANEKLFF
V gene: TRBV28; clone size: NA; CDR3 length: 15; J gene: TRBJ1-2; D gene: TRBD1; CDR3 DNA: TGTGCCAGCAGAAACAGGGGAATAATCATTTATGGCTACACCTTC; CDR3 protein: CASRNRGIIIYGYTF
V gene: TRBV5-1; clone size: NA; CDR3 length: 14; J gene: TRBJ2-7; D gene: TRBD1; CDR3 DNA: TGCGCCAGCGCCAGGGACAGGGGCTTCGGTGAGCAGTACTTC; CDR3 protein: CASARDRGFGEQYF
V gene: TRBV11-2; clone size: NA; CDR3 length: 13; J gene: TRBJ2-1; D gene: NA; CDR3 DNA: TGTGCCAGCAGCTTAGGCACTTACAATGAGCAGTTCTTC; CDR3 protein: CASSLGTYNEQFF
V gene: TRBV7-2; clone size: NA; CDR3 length: 17; J gene: TRBJ1-6; D gene: TRBD1; CDR3 DNA: TGTGCCAGCAGCTTAGCCCCACAGGGGTACAGCAATTCACCCCTCCACTTT; CDR3 protein: CASSLAPQGYSNSPLHF
V gene: TRBV28; clone size: NA; CDR3 length: 15; J gene: TRBJ2-4; D gene: NA; CDR3 DNA: TGTGCCAGCAGCAAACAGGTACCTCTTGGAAACATTCAGTACTTC; CDR3 protein: CASSKQVPLGNIQYF
V gene: TRBV6-1; clone size: NA; CDR3 length: 14; J gene: TRBJ2-2; D gene: NA; CDR3 DNA: TGTGCCAGCAGCCCGACAGGGAACACCGGGGAGCTGTTTTTT; CDR3 protein: CASSPTGNTGELFF
V gene: TRBV28; clone size: NA; CDR3 length: 15; J gene: TRBJ2-1; D gene: NA; CDR3 DNA: TGTGCCAGCAGCCCAGCCCCGGACACATCCAATGAGCAGTTCTTC; CDR3 protein: CASSPAPDTSNEQFF
V gene: TRBV9; clone size: NA; CDR3 length: 11; J gene: TRBJ2-5; D gene: NA; CDR3 DNA: TGTGCCAGCGAGGATGGAGAGACCCAGTACTTC; CDR3 protein: CASEDGETQYF
V gene: TRBV5-5; clone size: once; CDR3 length: 14; J gene: TRBJ1-5; D gene: NA; CDR3 DNA: TGTGCCAGCAGCTTGTGGGGGCTCGGTCAGCCCCAGCATTTT; CDR3 protein: CASSLWGLGQPQHF
V gene: TRBV9; clone size: NA; CDR3 length: 15; J gene: TRBJ1-1; D gene: NA; CDR3 DNA: TGTGCCAGCAGCCCCGACACAGGGCTGAACACTGAAGCTTTCTTT; CDR3 protein: CASSPDTGLNTEAFF
V gene: TRBV6-5; clone size: few; CDR3 length: 13; J gene: TRBJ2-3; D gene: NA; CDR3 DNA: TGTGCCAGCAGTTACTCCTCGGGGGATACGCAGTATTTT; CDR3 protein: CASSYSSGDTQYF
V gene: TRBV30; clone size: once; CDR3 length: 15; J gene: TRBJ1-4; D gene: NA; CDR3 DNA: TGTGCCTGGAGCCCCCCCTCGAGCGGTAATGAAAAACTGTTTTTT; CDR3 protein: CAWSPPSSGNEKLFF
V gene: TRBV11-2; clone size: NA; CDR3 length: 16; J gene: TRBJ2-1; D gene: TRBD2; CDR3 DNA: TGTGCCAGCAGCCCCAACCCTAGCGGGGGGGCCGGTGAGCAGTTCTTC; CDR3 protein: CASSPNPSGGAGEQFF
V gene: TRBV11-3; clone size: NA; CDR3 length: 16; J gene: TRBJ2-1; D gene: TRBD2; CDR3 DNA: TGTGCCAGCAGCTTAGGTGATAGCGGGGGATACAATGAGCAGTTCTTC; CDR3 protein: CASSLGDSGGYNEQFF
V gene: TRBV9; clone size: few; CDR3 length: 17; J gene: TRBJ2-3; D gene: TRBD2; CDR3 DNA: TGTGCCAGCAGCGTAGAAACTAGCGGGGGGATCACAGATACGCAGTATTTT; CDR3 protein: CASSVETSGGITDTQYF
V gene: TRBV19; clone size: NA; CDR3 length: 15; J gene: TRBJ1-5; D gene: TRBD1; CDR3 DNA: TGTGCCAGTAGCCTCGACAGGGGCAGCAATCAGCCCCAGCATTTT; CDR3 protein: CASSLDRGSNQPQHF
V gene: TRBV25-1; clone size: NA; CDR3 length: 15; J gene: TRBJ2-7; D gene: TRBD2; CDR3 DNA: TGTGCCAGCAGTCCCTCTAGCGGGGTCTCCTCTGAGCAGTACTTC; CDR3 protein: CASSPSSGVSSEQYF
V gene: TRBV6-5; clone size: NA; CDR3 length: 15; J gene: TRBJ2-2; D gene: TRBD1; CDR3 DNA: TGTGCCAGCAGTGCACAGGGGTCGGTCACCGGGGAGCTGTTTTTT; CDR3 protein: CASSAQGSVTGELFF